These 10 T cell receptor beta chains were sequenced from one sample in a study of OX40 agonist ivuxolimab in advanced cancers. Assay: immunoSEQ multiplex PCR; the TCRdb copy retains only in-frame clones and omits some. Of tens of thousands of clones in the sample, about nine tenths were seen once. The material was CD4+ or CD8+ T cells sorted from blood, obtained in a trial of the OX40 agonist ivuxolimab. These receptor sequences come from an adult with an advanced solid tumor such as melanoma, head and neck, liver or kidney cancer.

The chain has TRBV19 and TRBJ2-1; D unclear. CDR3 length equals 18 residues. Germline V gene lookup returns CDR1 LNHDA and CDR2 SQIVND (reference sequence). Trimming left V 5 bases short and J 0 bases short, with 20 bases between. The chain's CDR3 is CASSYIVHTAFSYNEQFF. In DNA form, the CDR3 reads TGTGCCAGTAGTTATATCGTGCACACCGCTTTCTCCTACAATGAGCAGTTCTTC.

V gene TRBV9 combines with J gene TRBJ2-1; D possibly corresponds to TRBD2 (6 bases). V lost 0 bases and J lost 9, with 13 bases in between. From germline, CDR1 is SGDLS and CDR2 YYNGEE. The CDR3 covers 14 residues. The CDR3 DNA is TGTGCCAGCAGCGTAGACGGAGGGCGTGGTGAGCAGTTCTTC. Amino acids: CASSVDGGRGEQFF.

The chain has TRBV2 and TRBJ2-7; D unresolved. The CDR3 contains 12 residues. Germline values: CDR1 SNHLY, CDR2 FYNNEI. V was clipped by 5 bases and J by 9 bases, with 14 bases between them. CDR3 coding DNA: TGTGCCAGCAGTTGGGCGTGGGATGGGCAGTACTTC. This translates into CASSWAWDGQYF.

V and J are TRBV18 and TRBJ2-7, with 9 bases matching TRBD2. Trimming cost V 5 bases and J 7 bases; bases outside gene matches: 6. Germline V gene data show CDR1 as KGHSH and CDR2 as LQKENI. This CDR3 spans 13 amino acids. CDR3 residues: CASSGGLAGEQYF. Written as DNA, the CDR3 is TGTGCCAGCTCAGGGGGGCTAGCGGGGGAGCAGTACTTC.

J is TRBJ2-2 and V is TRBV6-1; 7 nucleotides agree with TRBD2. This CDR3 has 16 amino acids. V trimming: 2 bases; J trimming: 5 bases; junction bases outside the gene matches: 8. Per germline, CDR1 MNHNS and CDR2 SASEGT. As DNA, the CDR3 is TGTGCCAGCAGTGAACAAGTAGCGGGTATGACCGGGGAGCTGTTTTTT. Amino acids: CASSEQVAGMTGELFF.

This clone has just a few counts. The CDR3 region is CASSLGWQGSGGSYNEQFF. Written as DNA, the CDR3 is TGTGCCAGCAGCTTAGGATGGCAGGGATCGGGAGGCTCCTACAATGAGCAGTTCTTC. The chain links TRBV11-3 to TRBJ2-1; 7 bases are shared with TRBD2. This CDR3 spans 19 amino acids. Germline loops: CDR1 SGHNT, CDR2 YENEEA. V lost 1 base and J lost 0; bases outside the gene matches: 12.

The CDR3 is CASSIGGSAYGYTF. The CDR3 DNA reads as TGCGCCAGCAGCATAGGGGGTTCGGCTTATGGCTACACCTTC. The chain links TRBV5-1 to TRBJ1-2; a possible D gene is TRBD1 (6 bases). V lost 4 bases and J lost 5, with 15 bases in between. Germline lookup yields CDR1 SGHRS and CDR2 YFSETQ. CDR3 size: 14 residues.

V usage is TRBV5-5 and J usage is TRBJ2-5; the D is unclear. The CDR3 runs 13 residues. Germline V gene lookup returns CDR1 SGHKS and CDR2 YYEKEE (reference sequence). Trimming removed 5 bases from V and 1 base from J, with 9 bases in between. The CDR3 reads CASRSGGQETQYF. Here the CDR3 DNA reads TGTGCCAGCAGATCGGGCGGCCAAGAGACCCAGTACTTC.

The chain couples TRBV6-6 to TRBJ1-4; TRBD1 aligns across 8 bases. After removal of 5 bases from V and 8 bases from J, the junction contained 10 bases not matched to a gene. Germline V lookup: CDR1 MNHNY, CDR2 SVGAGI (reference sequence). The CDR3 contains 15 residues. The CDR3 spells CASSLQTGENEKLFF. The CDR3 coding sequence is TGTGCCAGCAGTCTCCAGACAGGGGAGAACGAAAAACTGTTTTTT.

J is TRBJ2-4 and V is TRBV27; D is ambiguous. V gave up 4 bases and J gave up 1 base, with 11 bases separating them. The germline gives CDR1 MNHEY, CDR2 SMNVEV (reference sequence). The CDR3 loop spans 15 amino acids. The CDR3: CASSSRVGAKNIQYF. The CDR3 nucleotides read TGTGCCAGCAGTTCCAGAGTTGGTGCCAAAAACATTCAGTACTTC.